The present T cell receptor beta chain was sequenced within a study of T cell responses to AZD1222 COVID-19 vaccine. Notes on the study in general: Clonal diversity may have been underestimated, and the donors were mostly white British, with more females than males. The study found vaccine-associated CD4 TCRs spanning spike, dominant at 160-218 and 743-854.

Assay used: immunoSEQ multiplex PCR; TCRdb lists only in-frame clones, some missing. The table has 90,000 or so clones, over 70% seen once. As to this clone: Its cognate antigen is unknown.

This receptor was taken from an adult in good health. Material: peripheral blood, obtained on day 0 of AZD1222 vaccination.

The CDR3 reads CASSLAPSSGGYEQFF. CDR3 DNA sequence: TGTGCCAGCAGCTTGGCCCCATCTAGTGGTGGCTATGAGCAGTTCTTC. This chain joins TRBV5-4 and TRBJ2-1; D not certain. Germline CDR1 SGHNT, CDR2 YYREEE (reference sequence). Trimming left V 0 bases short and J 8 bases short, with 18 bases between. The CDR3 runs to 16 residues.